This T cell receptor beta chain was recovered during a study of blood T cell repertoires in COVID-19. The sample holds a few counts of this clone. In germline, CDR1 is MNHEY, CDR2 SVGAGI. CDR3 size: 15 residues. V trimming: 2 bases; J trimming: 7 bases; junction bases outside the gene matches: 4. In the authors' workflow: Reference gene primer amplification gave estimated nucleated cell counts. Only in-frame clones appear in the TCRdb table, and some are missing; sequencing was by immunoSEQ multiplex PCR. V and J calls and clone size are copied from that table; D and trimming were computed from the DNA. The sample carries some 150,000 clones, about 89% recorded once.

Sequenced input: peripheral blood. The sequence was collected from a man between 65 and 79 years old with acute or convalescent COVID-19. This rearrangement joins TRBV6-5 to TRBJ2-1; 11 bases are shared with TRBD2. The CDR3 region has the DNA TGTGCCAGCAGTTACGGGACTAGCGGAAGAAATGAGCAGTTCTTC. This encodes CASSYGTSGRNEQFF.